Reported below is one T cell receptor (beta chain). The antigen remains unidentified. The source of the sample is a study of T cells expressing NK-cell markers. General study points: HCMV specificity of the expanded NKG2C+ T cell clones was not established.

Using the 5' RACE reads, TCRdb records one entry per CDR3 protein without DNA. The ten most abundant clones cover approximately 17% of a sample with roughly 120,000 distinct CDR3 sequences. The CDR3 is made up of 14 amino acids. Germline loops: CDR1 SEHNR, CDR2 FQNEAQ (reference sequence). V is TRBV7-9 and J is TRBJ2-5; checking the TCRdb D call of TRBD1 is not possible without DNA. The sequence was obtained from a woman between 18 and 69 years old in good health. Sequencing was carried out using blood T cells: a sorted CD56 or NKG2C T cell subset, CD4+ or CD8+ T cells, or bulk PBMC T cells (not recorded which). The CDR3 protein is CASSPAGAPETQYF.